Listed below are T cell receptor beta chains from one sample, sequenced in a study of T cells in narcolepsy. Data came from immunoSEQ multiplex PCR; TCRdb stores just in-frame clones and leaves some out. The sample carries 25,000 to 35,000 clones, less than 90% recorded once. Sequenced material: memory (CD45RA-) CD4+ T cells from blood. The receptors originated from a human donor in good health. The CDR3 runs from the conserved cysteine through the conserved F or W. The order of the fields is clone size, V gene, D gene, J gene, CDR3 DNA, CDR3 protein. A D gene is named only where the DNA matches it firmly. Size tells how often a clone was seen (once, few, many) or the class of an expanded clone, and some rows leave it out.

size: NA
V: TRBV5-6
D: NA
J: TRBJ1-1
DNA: TGTGCCAGCAGCTCACCTTCCTTATCGGCTTTCTTT
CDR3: CASSSPSLSAFF

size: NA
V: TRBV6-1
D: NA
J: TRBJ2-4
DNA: TGTGCCAGCAGTGAAGCGCTCCTGGTGGGGCCCAAAAACATTCAGTACTTC
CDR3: CASSEALLVGPKNIQYF

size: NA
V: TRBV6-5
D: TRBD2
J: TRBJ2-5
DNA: TGTGCCAGCAGTTCGGGCGGGGGGGCCCAAGAGACCCAGTACTTC
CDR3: CASSSGGGAQETQYF

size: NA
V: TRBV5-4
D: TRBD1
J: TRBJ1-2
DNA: TGTGCCAGCAGCTTCGGCTCCGGACAGGGGGCCAAGGGAGGCTACACCTTC
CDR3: CASSFGSGQGAKGGYTF

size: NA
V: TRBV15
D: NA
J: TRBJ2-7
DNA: TGTGCCACCAGCAGAGATTCAGGCCGCTTCTACGAGCAGTACTTC
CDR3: CATSRDSGRFYEQYF

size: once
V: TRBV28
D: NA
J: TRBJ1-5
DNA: TGTGCCAGCAGTTTACCCCTTCAGGGGTTCGATCAGCCCCAGCATTTT
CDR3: CASSLPLQGFDQPQHF

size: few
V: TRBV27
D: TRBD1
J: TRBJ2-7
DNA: TGTGCCAGCAGTTTCCTCGTCTCCAGGGGGTCCTACGAGCAGTACTTC
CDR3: CASSFLVSRGSYEQYF

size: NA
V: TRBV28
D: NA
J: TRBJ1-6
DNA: TGTGCCAGCAGTTTGGGACAAGTCGCTTCACCCCTCCACTTT
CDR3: CASSLGQVASPLHF

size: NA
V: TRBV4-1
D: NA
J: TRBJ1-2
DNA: TGCGCCAGCAGCTACAGGGATCCTAACTATGGCTACACCTTC
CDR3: CASSYRDPNYGYTF

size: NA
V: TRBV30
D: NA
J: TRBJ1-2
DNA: TGTGCCTGGAGTGTGAAGGGCTACTATGGCTACACCTTC
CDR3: CAWSVKGYYGYTF

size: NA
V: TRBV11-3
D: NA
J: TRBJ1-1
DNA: TGTGCCAGCAGCGTGGGCGGTAAGACGGACACTGAAGCTTTCTTT
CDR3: CASSVGGKTDTEAFF

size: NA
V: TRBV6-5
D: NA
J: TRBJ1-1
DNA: TGTGCCAGCACGGAGGGGATGGGGAGGGACGCTTTCTTT
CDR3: CASTEGMGRDAFF

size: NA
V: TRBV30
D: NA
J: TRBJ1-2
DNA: TGTGCCTACAGCCCGGAAACAGCATTGGGCTACACCTTC
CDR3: CAYSPETALGYTF

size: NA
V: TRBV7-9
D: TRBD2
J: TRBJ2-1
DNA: TGTGCCAGCTCACTAAGCGGGGTCTCCTACAATGAGCAGTTCTTC
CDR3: CASSLSGVSYNEQFF

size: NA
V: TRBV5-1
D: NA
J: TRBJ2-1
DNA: TGCGCCAGCAGCTTGGGGGGCTCGGAATACAATGAGCAGTTCTTC
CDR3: CASSLGGSEYNEQFF

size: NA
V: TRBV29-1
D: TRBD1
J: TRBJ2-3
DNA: TGCAGCGTTGTCACTCTGACAGGGGTTTTCCCAGATACGCAGTATTTT
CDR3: CSVVTLTGVFPDTQYF

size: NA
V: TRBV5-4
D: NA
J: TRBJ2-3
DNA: TGTGCCAGCAGCTTGGGAGGACAGACCACAGATACGCAGTATTTT
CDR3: CASSLGGQTTDTQYF

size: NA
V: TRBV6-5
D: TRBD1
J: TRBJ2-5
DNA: TGTGCCAGCACAGGGGGCGAGACCCAGTACTTC
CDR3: CASTGGETQYF

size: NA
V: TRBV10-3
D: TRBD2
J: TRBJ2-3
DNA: TGTGCCATCAGTCGGACTAGCGGGGGGATGGATACGCAGTATTTT
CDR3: CAISRTSGGMDTQYF

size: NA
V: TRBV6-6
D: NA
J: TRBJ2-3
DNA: TGTGCCAGCAGTTACATAGGCTCCCTCACAGATACGCAGTATTTT
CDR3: CASSYIGSLTDTQYF

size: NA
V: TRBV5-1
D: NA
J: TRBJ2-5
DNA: TGCGCCAGCAGCACCTCCCTAGGGTGGGAGACCCAGTACTTC
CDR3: CASSTSLGWETQYF

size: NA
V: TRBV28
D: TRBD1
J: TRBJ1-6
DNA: TGTGCCAGCAGTGGCCGGGACAGTCCCTATTCACCCCTCCACTTT
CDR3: CASSGRDSPYSPLHF

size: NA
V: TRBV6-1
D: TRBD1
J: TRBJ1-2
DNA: TGTGCCAGCACTAGGGGGCGGGACTATGGCTACACCTTC
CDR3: CASTRGRDYGYTF

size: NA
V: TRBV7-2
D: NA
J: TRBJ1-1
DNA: TGTGCCAGCAGCTTAGATGGGGGGTGGACTGAAGCTTTCTTT
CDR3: CASSLDGGWTEAFF

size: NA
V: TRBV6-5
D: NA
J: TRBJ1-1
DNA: TGTGCCAGCAGTTACTCGAATTTGAACACTGAAGCTTTCTTT
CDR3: CASSYSNLNTEAFF

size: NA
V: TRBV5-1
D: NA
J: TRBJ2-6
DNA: TGCGCCAGCAGCTTGGGGGGCGCAAGTTCTGGGGCCAACGTCCTGACTTTC
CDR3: CASSLGGASSGANVLTF

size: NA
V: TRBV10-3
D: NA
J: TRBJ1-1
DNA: TGTGCCATCAGTGAGACCAAGAGAGGGGCAGAGGGGACTGAAGCTTTCTTT
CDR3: CAISETKRGAEGTEAFF

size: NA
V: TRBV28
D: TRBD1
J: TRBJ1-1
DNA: TGTGCCAGCAGTCCGGCGACAGGGTCGAACACTGAAGCTTTCTTT
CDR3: CASSPATGSNTEAFF

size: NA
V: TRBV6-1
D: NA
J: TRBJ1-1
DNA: TGTGCCAGCAGGAGGGCAAGCACTGAAGCTTTCTTT
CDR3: CASRRASTEAFF

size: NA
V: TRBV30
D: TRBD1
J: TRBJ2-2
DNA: TGTGCCTGGAGGGGGAAGGGACAGGGGACCGGGGAGCTGTTTTTT
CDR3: CAWRGKGQGTGELFF

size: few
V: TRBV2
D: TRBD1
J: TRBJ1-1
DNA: TGTGCCAGCAGTGAAAGGAACCAGGGGGGAGCTTTCTTT
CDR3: CASSERNQGGAFF

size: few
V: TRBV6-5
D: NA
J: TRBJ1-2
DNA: TGTGCCAGCAGTTACACCCTGACAGGCCCCTATGGCTACACCTTC
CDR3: CASSYTLTGPYGYTF

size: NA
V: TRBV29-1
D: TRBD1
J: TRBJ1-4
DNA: TGCAGCGCGGGACAGGGGGCTGAAAAACTGTTTTTT
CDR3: CSAGQGAEKLFF

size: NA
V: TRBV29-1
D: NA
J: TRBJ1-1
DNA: TGCAGCGTTGGCCGACCCTACCCGGGTGAAGCTTTCTTT
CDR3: CSVGRPYPGEAFF

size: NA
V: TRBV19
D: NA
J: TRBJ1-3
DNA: TGTGCCAGTAGTTTCGGCAACCATGGAAACACCATATATTTT
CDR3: CASSFGNHGNTIYF